Listed here is a single T cell receptor (beta chain). The entry originates in a study of blood T cell repertoires in COVID-19. Looking at the study overall: PBMCs, B-cell-depleted T cells, or T cells provided the cDNA or gDNA that made up the material.

The repertoire was sequenced with immunoSEQ multiplex PCR; TCRdb's copy has only in-frame clones and lacks some. This sample has about 110,000 clones; less than 85% occur once, and the top ten carry around a sixth. This receptor was taken from a woman in her fifties or sixties with acute or convalescent COVID-19. Material for sequencing was peripheral blood.

CDR3 in amino acids: CASSRQASGNTIYF. CDR3 DNA: TGTGCCAGCAGTAGACAGGCGTCTGGAAACACCATATATTTT. The V gene is TRBV6-5, the J gene TRBJ1-3, with D possibly being TRBD1 (6 bases). Per germline, CDR1 MNHEY and CDR2 SVGAGI. Trimming shortened V by 5 bases and J by 1 base, and 9 bases separated the two germline ends. The CDR3 sequence is 14 residues long.